This T cell receptor (beta chain) was documented in a study of early T cells in non-severe SARS-CoV-2 infection. V lost 6 bases to trimming and J lost 0 bases; unmatched junction nucleotides: 7. The CDR3 runs 18 residues. Germline CDR1 reads DFQATT; CDR2 reads SNEGSKA (reference sequence). Turning to this clonotype: Its specificity is unknown.

TCRdb redid the calling of the 5' RACE reads with MiXCR, one entry per CDR3 protein. The sample gives 40,000 to 55,000 distinct CDR3 sequences, around 6.3% of which show up once; less than 25% is in the top ten. The study's findings and limits: Sequences matched to VDJdb favored anti-spike CD8 responses, while private and CD4 specificities were missed.

The chain has TRBV20-1 and TRBJ2-6; 14 positions match TRBD2. The TCR sequence derives from an adult who was a healthcare worker with PCR-confirmed SARS-CoV-2 infection or an uninfected control (not recorded which). The sample in question was whole blood, obtained at baseline. CDR3 protein: CSARTSGRLNSGANVLTF. The CDR3 coding sequence is TGCAGTGCGCGGACTAGCGGGAGGCTAAACTCTGGGGCCAACGTCCTGACTTTC.